A selection of T cell receptor beta chains follows, all from one sample in a study of T cell responses to AZD1222 COVID-19 vaccine. The repertoire was sequenced with immunoSEQ multiplex PCR; TCRdb's copy has only in-frame clones and lacks some. The sample has 70,000 to 90,000 clones; roughly 80% are singletons. The material sequenced was peripheral blood, taken on day 0 of AZD1222 vaccination. The receptors shown here come from an adult in good health. The CDR3 runs from the conserved cysteine through the conserved F or W. The order of the fields is V gene, D gene, J gene, CDR3 protein, CDR3 DNA. D genes are given only for firm matches.

>TRBV9|TRBD2|TRBJ2-3
CASSSLAGVGTDTQYF
TGTGCCAGCAGCTCACTAGCGGGAGTAGGCACAGATACGCAGTATTTT
>TRBV14|NA|TRBJ2-2
CASSQEPVGHITGELFF
TGTGCCAGCAGCCAAGAGCCAGTGGGACATATCACCGGGGAGCTGTTTTTT
>TRBV3-1/TRBV3-2|TRBD1|TRBJ1-2
CASSPGQANNYGYTF
TGTGCCAGCAGCCCTGGACAGGCGAATAACTATGGCTACACCTTC
>TRBV18|NA|TRBJ1-4
CASSPPQREKLFF
TGTGCCAGCTCGCCCCCCCAGAGGGAAAAACTGTTTTTT
>TRBV5-1|NA|TRBJ1-1
CASSPGGGGSEAFF
TGCGCCAGCAGCCCGGGCGGAGGGGGTTCCGAAGCTTTCTTT
>TRBV2|TRBD1|TRBJ2-2
CASSDRDNGELFF
TGTGCCAGCAGCGACAGGGATAACGGGGAGCTGTTTTTT
>TRBV28|TRBD1|TRBJ1-2
CASRLSLTGEGNYGYTF
TGTGCCAGCAGACTTTCACTGACAGGGGAGGGGAACTATGGCTACACCTTC
>TRBV7-8|NA|TRBJ1-5
CASSLGQRQANQPQHF
TGTGCCAGCAGCTTAGGACAAAGACAGGCCAATCAGCCCCAGCATTTT
>TRBV29-1|NA|TRBJ2-6
CSVGNQGANVLTF
TGCAGCGTTGGGAATCAGGGGGCCAACGTCCTGACTTTC
>TRBV18|NA|TRBJ2-2
CASSPGNGRELFF
TGTGCCAGCTCCCCGGGAAACGGCCGGGAGCTGTTTTTT
>TRBV19|TRBD2|TRBJ2-3
CASSMWASGGTDTQYF
TGTGCCAGTAGTATGTGGGCTAGCGGGGGCACAGATACGCAGTATTTT
>TRBV4-2|NA|TRBJ2-1
CASSEPDRLSSYNEQFF
TGTGCCAGCAGCGAACCCGACAGGCTAAGCTCCTACAATGAGCAGTTCTTC
>TRBV30|TRBD1|TRBJ1-6
CAWSRQGPYSNSPLHF
TGTGCCTGGAGCCGACAGGGTCCCTATTCCAATTCACCCCTCCACTTT
>TRBV18|TRBD2|TRBJ2-1
CASSPGLAGDNEQFF
TGTGCCAGCTCCCCCGGACTAGCGGGAGACAATGAGCAGTTCTTC
>TRBV30|NA|TRBJ2-5
CAWSVLETQYF
TGTGCCTGGAGTGTACTAGAGACCCAGTACTTC
>TRBV30|NA|TRBJ2-5
CAWSRFLETQYF
TGTGCCTGGAGTAGGTTTCTAGAGACCCAGTACTTC
>TRBV11-2|NA|TRBJ2-7
CASSLGQSYEQYF
TGTGCCAGCAGCCTTGGACAGTCCTACGAGCAGTACTTC
>TRBV11-2|NA|TRBJ2-6
CASSLPEASGANVLTF
TGTGCCAGCAGCTTACCCGAGGCCTCTGGGGCCAACGTCCTGACTTTC
>TRBV11-2|NA|TRBJ2-7
CASSLSTGTYEQYF
TGTGCCAGCAGCTTATCCACAGGAACCTACGAGCAGTACTTC
>TRBV5-4|TRBD1|TRBJ2-3
CASSLGRDRVPDTQYF
TGTGCCAGCAGCTTGGGTAGGGACAGGGTACCAGATACGCAGTATTTT
>TRBV21-1|NA|TRBJ2-5
CASRTGGMEETQYF
TGTGCCAGCAGGACAGGGGGCATGGAAGAGACCCAGTACTTC
>TRBV5-8|NA|TRBJ2-7
CASSHPGRSSYEQYF
TGTGCCAGCAGCCATCCAGGTCGAAGCTCCTACGAGCAGTACTTC
>TRBV5-1|NA|TRBJ2-3
CASSSRPGPSDTQYF
TGCGCCAGCAGCTCTAGGCCAGGGCCATCAGATACGCAGTATTTT
>TRBV7-9|TRBD1|TRBJ1-6
CASSSPGQGSPLHF
TGTGCCAGCAGCTCACCGGGACAGGGTTCACCCCTCCACTTT
>TRBV27|NA|TRBJ2-5
CASILPGARGTQETQYF
TGTGCCAGCATACTTCCTGGGGCGAGAGGGACCCAAGAGACCCAGTACTTC
>TRBV27|TRBD1|TRBJ2-1
CASRIRGHYNEQFF
TGTGCCAGCAGAATCAGGGGGCACTACAATGAGCAGTTCTTC
>TRBV30|TRBD1|TRBJ1-2
CAWRARDRDYGYTF
TGTGCCTGGAGGGCTCGGGACAGGGACTATGGCTACACCTTC